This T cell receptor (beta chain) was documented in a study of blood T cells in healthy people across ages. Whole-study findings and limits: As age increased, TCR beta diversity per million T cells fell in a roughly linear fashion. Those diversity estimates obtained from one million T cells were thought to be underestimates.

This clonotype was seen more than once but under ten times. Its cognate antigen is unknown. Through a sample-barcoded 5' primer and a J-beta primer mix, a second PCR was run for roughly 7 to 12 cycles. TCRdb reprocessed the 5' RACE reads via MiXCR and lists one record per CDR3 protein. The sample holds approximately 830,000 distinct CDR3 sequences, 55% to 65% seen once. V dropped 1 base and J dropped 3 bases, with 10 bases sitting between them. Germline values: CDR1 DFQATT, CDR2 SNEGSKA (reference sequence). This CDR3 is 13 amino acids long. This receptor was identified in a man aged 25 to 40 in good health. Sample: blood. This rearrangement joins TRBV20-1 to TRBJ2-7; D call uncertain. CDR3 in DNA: TGCAGTGCTAGAGGCAGGTCTAGCTACGAGCAGTACTTC. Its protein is CSARGRSSYEQYF.